The TCR beta chain described here comes from a study of cytomegalovirus exposure and HLA in healthy donors. The CDR3 length is 13 residues. Germline V lookup: CDR1 SGHTA, CDR2 FQGTGA. Trimming removed 3 bases at V and 6 bases at J, with 12 bases between. The PCR contained 60 Vbeta and 13 Jbeta primers. Produced via immunoSEQ multiplex PCR; TCRdb's table is partial and in-frame only. The table records 150,000 or so clones, approximately 70% of them present only once. Specimen: PBMCs. The origin of this receptor is a man aged 35-49 years in good health and CMV-seropositive. V and J are TRBV7-3 and TRBJ2-7; perhaps TRBD1 as D (5 bases). CDR3 nucleotides: TGTGCCAGCAGCTTGGGGCCAGGGATCGAGCAGTACTTC. Protein product: CASSLGPGIEQYF.